One sample yielded the 15 T cell receptor beta chains listed below, sequenced in a study of CD8 T cells in ankylosing spondylitis. Study findings and constraints: A TCR beta motif of under ten highly homologous variants seemed to mark ankylosing spondylitis blood.

Each CDR3 protein gets one entry after TCRdb re-called the 5' RACE reads with MiXCR. The sample lists fewer than 500,000 distinct CDR3 sequences; roughly a quarter were seen once. Which antigens these TCRs recognize remains unknown. Source material: blood, either unsorted or a sorted T cell fraction (not recorded which). These receptors came from a male donor with ankylosing spondylitis.

This clonotype was seen a few times. The V gene is TRBV10-3, the J gene TRBJ2-3; D not resolved. The germline gives CDR1 ENHRY, CDR2 SYGVKD. Deletions cut 2 bases from V and 4 bases from J, with 10 bases between. There are 14 residues in the CDR3. The CDR3 protein is CAISEGRWADTQYF. The CDR3 DNA follows: TGTGCCATCAGTGAGGGACGTTGGGCAGATACGCAGTATTTT.

This rearrangement joins TRBV4-1 to TRBJ2-1; no clear D gene. Germline V gives CDR1 MGHRA, CDR2 YSYEKL. The CDR3 length is 14 residues. Trimming removed 0 bases at V and 9 bases at J, with 12 bases between. Here the CDR3 DNA reads TGCGCCAGCAGCCAAGATCGTACTGGTAGTGAGCAGTTCTTC. Amino acids: CASSQDRTGSEQFF.

This clonotype was seen a few times. The CDR3 is CASSQEEAEAFF. CDR3 nucleotides: TGTGCCAGCAGCCAAGAAGAGGCTGAAGCTTTCTTT. The V call is TRBV3-1, the J call TRBJ1-1; D not resolved. Per the germline V gene, CDR1 is LGHDT and CDR2 is YNNKEL (reference sequence). Trimming took 0 bases from V and 6 from J, leaving 5 bases between them. The CDR3 is 12 residues long.

This clonotype was seen a handful of times. This rearrangement joins TRBV27 to TRBJ1-2; tentative D call: TRBD1 (6 bases). The germline V and J ends were trimmed by 3 bases and 6 bases, with 20 bases remaining between them. From germline, CDR1 is MNHEY and CDR2 SMNVEV (reference sequence). CDR3 length equals 16 residues. CDR3 DNA: TGTGCCAGCAGTTTCGCGGGCCGACAGGCCTATGATGGCTACACCTTC. It yields the protein CASSFAGRQAYDGYTF.

J is TRBJ2-5 and V is TRBV29-1; TRBD1 or TRBD2 may be the D gene (5 bases each). Trimming shortened V by 5 bases and J by 10 bases, and 17 bases separated the two germline ends. The length of the CDR3 is 12 residues. Looked up from germline, CDR1 is SQVTM and CDR2 is ANQGSEA. This chain's CDR3 is CSVFGWGNNQYF. CDR3 nucleotides: TGCAGCGTTTTTGGTTGGGGGAATAACCAGTACTTC.

Only a few counts were recorded for this clonotype. This rearrangement joins TRBV29-1 to TRBJ2-1; D is unclear. The V end lost 5 bases, the J end lost 5 bases, and 13 bases lay between the germline ends. This CDR3 is built from 13 residues. Germline values: CDR1 SQVTM, CDR2 ANQGSEA. This chain's CDR3 is CSVSGWFNNEQFF. CDR3 sequence (DNA): TGCAGCGTTTCCGGCTGGTTCAACAATGAGCAGTTCTTC.

This clonotype was counted a few times. The gene calls are TRBV20-1 and TRBJ2-1, with TRBD2 identical over 7 bases. V lost 6 bases, J lost 7 bases, and 9 bases stayed unmatched. The CDR3 contains 13 residues. CDR1 and CDR2 from the germline V gene are DFQATT and SNEGSKA (reference sequence). Here the CDR3 reads CSAGGGLPNEQFF. CDR3 in DNA: TGCAGTGCGGGCGGGGGACTACCAAATGAGCAGTTCTTC.

This chain joins TRBV20-1 and TRBJ2-5; 10 nucleotides align to TRBD1. CDR1 DFQATT and CDR2 SNEGSKA come from the germline V gene (reference sequence). Unmatched junction bases numbered 2, after V lost 5 bases and J lost 2 bases. The CDR3 is 13 residues long. This chain's CDR3 is CSAWDRGQETQYF. CDR3 coding DNA: TGCAGTGCTTGGGACAGGGGACAAGAGACCCAGTACTTC.

This clonotype has only a few counts. The V gene is TRBV5-5, the J gene TRBJ2-5, with D perhaps TRBD1 (5 bases). V lost 0 bases and J lost 5, with 14 bases in between. Germline V gene lookup returns CDR1 SGHKS and CDR2 YYEKEE (reference sequence). This CDR3 comprises 15 residues. CDR3 DNA sequence: TGTGCCAGCAGCTTGGGCAGGGTGGTTTCCGAGACCCAGTACTTC. This sequence encodes CASSLGRVVSETQYF.

This clonotype has more than one count but fewer than ten. The chain recombines TRBV12-3 or TRBV12-4 with TRBJ1-2, with D maybe TRBD1 (6 bases). V gave up 5 bases and J gave up 4 bases, with 17 bases separating them. The CDR3 runs 15 residues. In DNA form, the CDR3 reads TGTGCCAGCAGTCTCCTCAGGGGAACCGCCTATGGCTACACCTTC. Amino acids: CASSLLRGTAYGYTF.

This clonotype occurred a few times. The J gene is TRBJ1-5, the V gene TRBV19; a weak D match, TRBD1 (6 bases). The germline gives CDR1 LNHDA, CDR2 SQIVND (reference sequence). This CDR3 has 15 residues. V was clipped by 1 base and J by 4 bases, with 11 bases between them. In DNA form, the CDR3 reads TGTGCCAGTAGTATAGCAGGGGTAACAAATCAGCCCCAGCATTTT. The encoded protein is CASSIAGVTNQPQHF.

This chain connects TRBV5-1 to TRBJ2-1, with TRBD1 as a possible D gene (5 bases). V was shortened by 0 bases and J by 8 bases, with 15 bases between the two germline ends. CDR3 size: 15 residues. Germline CDR1 reads SGHRS; CDR2 reads YFSETQ. The CDR3 protein is CASSLDDRVIDEQFF. As DNA, the CDR3 is TGCGCCAGCAGCTTGGATGACAGAGTAATCGATGAGCAGTTCTTC.

The chain combines TRBV20-1 with TRBJ2-1, with 8 bases aligning to TRBD2. There are 14 residues in the CDR3. V shed 3 bases, J shed 5 bases, and the junction held 6 bases outside the gene matches. The germline CDR1 and CDR2 sequences are DFQATT and SNEGSKA (reference sequence). CDR3 loop: CSARYGRAHNEQFF. The DNA for the CDR3 is TGCAGTGCTAGGTACGGGAGGGCACACAATGAGCAGTTCTTC.

J is TRBJ2-3 and V is TRBV7-9, with D unclear. The CDR3 contains 14 residues. Germline-derived CDR1 and CDR2 are SEHNR and FQNEAQ (reference sequence). Trimming shortened V by 2 bases and J by 1 base, and 7 bases separated the two germline ends. The CDR3 sequence is CASSLSTGTDTQYF. The CDR3 DNA reads TGTGCCAGCAGCTTATCTACGGGCACAGATACGCAGTATTTT.

The rearrangement joins TRBV7-2 to TRBJ2-7; the D gene could be TRBD1 or TRBD2 (5 bases each). CDR1 is SGHTA, CDR2 FQGNSA, per germline. The CDR3 loop spans 12 amino acids. V lost 4 bases and J 7 bases, leaving 11 bases between the germline ends. CDR3 DNA sequence: TGTGCCAGCAGCTCTTCCTGGGGGGAGCAGTACGTC. Translation: CASSSSWGEQYV.